These T cell receptor beta chains were read from a single sample in a study of identical twins. TCRdb analysed the 5' RACE reads with MiXCR anew, one entry per CDR3 protein. The sample lists around 500,000 distinct CDR3 sequences; approximately 14% were seen once. This sample also appeared in a second study, on yellow fever vaccine responses in identical twins.

Sequencing input: CD4+ T cells sorted from blood. The receptor set was obtained from a woman under 30 in good health. CDR3s include the opening cysteine and the closing phenylalanine or tryptophan. D genes are given only for firm matches. Clone size is not always given. Where it is, it says once, few, many or a class for expanded clones.

j_gene: TRBJ2-1; v_gene: TRBV7-9; d_gene: TRBD1; abundance: .; CDR3nt: TGTGCCAGCAGCCTCACGACAGGGCGGACGGTCTTC; CDR3aa: CASSLTTGRTVF
j_gene: TRBJ2-1; v_gene: TRBV20-1; d_gene: .; abundance: many; CDR3nt: TGCAGTGCTAGTCCCCCCGGAGGCGCAACGGAGCAGTTCTTC; CDR3aa: CSASPPGGATEQFF
j_gene: TRBJ2-5; v_gene: TRBV28; d_gene: TRBD1; abundance: .; CDR3nt: TGTGCCAGCAGTTTATTCGGGCGTTGGGACAGGGATGGAGAAGGGCAAGAGACCCAGTACTTC; CDR3aa: CASSLFGRWDRDGEGQETQYF
j_gene: TRBJ2-3; v_gene: TRBV11-2; d_gene: .; abundance: few; CDR3nt: TGTGCCAGCAGCTTAGATGCCCTAGCGATCGGCACAGATACGCAGTATTTT; CDR3aa: CASSLDALAIGTDTQYF
j_gene: TRBJ1-1; v_gene: TRBV7-6; d_gene: .; abundance: .; CDR3nt: TGTGCCAGCAGCCCCGCCGAGAACACTGAAGCTTTCTTT; CDR3aa: CASSPAENTEAFF
j_gene: TRBJ2-3; v_gene: TRBV24-1; d_gene: .; abundance: .; CDR3nt: TGTGCCACCAGTGATTTGGATTTAGATACGCAGTATTTT; CDR3aa: CATSDLDLDTQYF
j_gene: TRBJ2-7; v_gene: TRBV27; d_gene: TRBD2; abundance: .; CDR3nt: TGTGCCAGCAGTCCTGTAGCGGGGGGACTACGGGAGCAGTACTTC; CDR3aa: CASSPVAGGLREQYF
j_gene: TRBJ2-3; v_gene: TRBV4-1; d_gene: .; abundance: .; CDR3nt: TGCGCCAGCAGTCAGAAGACAGTCGGCCCGGATACGCAGTATTTT; CDR3aa: CASSQKTVGPDTQYF
j_gene: TRBJ2-7; v_gene: TRBV12-3/TRBV12-4; d_gene: TRBD1; abundance: .; CDR3nt: TGTGCCAGCAGCCGGGACAGACTAACCGAGCAGTACTTC; CDR3aa: CASSRDRLTEQYF
j_gene: TRBJ2-1; v_gene: TRBV5-5; d_gene: .; abundance: .; CDR3nt: TGTGCCAGCAGCTTGGATGAACTTAGATACAATGAGCAGTTCTTC; CDR3aa: CASSLDELRYNEQFF
j_gene: TRBJ2-3; v_gene: TRBV4-2; d_gene: TRBD2; abundance: few; CDR3nt: TGTGCCAGCAGCCAAGAAACTAGCGGGACAACAGATACGCAGTATTTT; CDR3aa: CASSQETSGTTDTQYF
j_gene: TRBJ2-1; v_gene: TRBV12-3/TRBV12-4; d_gene: TRBD1; abundance: few; CDR3nt: TGTGCCAGCAGTTCGGACAGGGACGATGAGCAGTTCTTC; CDR3aa: CASSSDRDDEQFF
j_gene: TRBJ2-5; v_gene: TRBV29-1; d_gene: TRBD1; abundance: many; CDR3nt: TGCAGCGCAAGACAGGGTGCGGAGACCCAGTACTTC; CDR3aa: CSARQGAETQYF
j_gene: TRBJ2-7; v_gene: TRBV7-3; d_gene: .; abundance: few; CDR3nt: TGTGCCAGCAGCGTACCTGACGAGCAGTACTTC; CDR3aa: CASSVPDEQYF
j_gene: TRBJ2-5; v_gene: TRBV28; d_gene: TRBD1; abundance: few; CDR3nt: TGTGCCAGCCGATCTACAGGGGCAGAGACCCAGTACTTC; CDR3aa: CASRSTGAETQYF
j_gene: TRBJ2-1; v_gene: TRBV12-5; d_gene: .; abundance: .; CDR3nt: TGTGCTAGTGGTTTGTCGCCGGCGGGCACTGAGCAGTTCTTC; CDR3aa: CASGLSPAGTEQFF
j_gene: TRBJ2-7; v_gene: TRBV10-3; d_gene: TRBD2; abundance: .; CDR3nt: TGTGCCATCAGTTTCCTGGGGGCTAGCGGGAGAGGTCACGAGCAGTACTTC; CDR3aa: CAISFLGASGRGHEQYF
j_gene: TRBJ2-5; v_gene: TRBV7-6; d_gene: .; abundance: .; CDR3nt: TGTGCCAGCAGCGCAATAGGTCAGGGAGGAGAGACCCAGTACTTC; CDR3aa: CASSAIGQGGETQYF
j_gene: TRBJ2-3; v_gene: TRBV3-1; d_gene: .; abundance: few; CDR3nt: TGTGCCAGCAGCCAAGATGGGACTAGCACAGATACGCAGTATTTT; CDR3aa: CASSQDGTSTDTQYF
j_gene: TRBJ2-5; v_gene: TRBV7-9; d_gene: .; abundance: .; CDR3nt: TGTGCCAGCAGCTTATTAGTGGGCGGGGAGACCCAGTACTTC; CDR3aa: CASSLLVGGETQYF
j_gene: TRBJ2-5; v_gene: TRBV18; d_gene: .; abundance: few; CDR3nt: TGTGCCAGCTCACCACCGGTTGGGTTAGGGGAGACCCAGTACTTC; CDR3aa: CASSPPVGLGETQYF
j_gene: TRBJ2-2; v_gene: TRBV5-1; d_gene: .; abundance: .; CDR3nt: TGCGCCAGCACCTCGCAGGGGGGGACCGGGGAGCTGTTTTTT; CDR3aa: CASTSQGGTGELFF
j_gene: TRBJ1-2; v_gene: TRBV28; d_gene: TRBD1; abundance: .; CDR3nt: TGTGCCAGCAGTTCGGGGACAGGGAATAACTATGGCTACACCTTC; CDR3aa: CASSSGTGNNYGYTF
j_gene: TRBJ2-1; v_gene: TRBV6-1; d_gene: .; abundance: few; CDR3nt: TGTGCCAGCAGTGAAGGCTCTGGGGGAGGCAATGAGCAGTTCTTC; CDR3aa: CASSEGSGGGNEQFF
j_gene: TRBJ2-7; v_gene: TRBV7-2; d_gene: TRBD2; abundance: few; CDR3nt: TGTGCCAGCAGCCGAGTGGCTAGCGGATCCTACGAGCAGTACTTC; CDR3aa: CASSRVASGSYEQYF
j_gene: TRBJ2-7; v_gene: TRBV27; d_gene: TRBD1; abundance: .; CDR3nt: TGTGCCAGCAGTTTATCTAGGGGGCTTAAACCGAGCTCCTACGAGCAGTACTTC; CDR3aa: CASSLSRGLKPSSYEQYF
j_gene: TRBJ2-5; v_gene: TRBV6-5; d_gene: .; abundance: many; CDR3nt: TGTGCCAGCAGTTACTCCAAGCAAGAGACCCAGTACTTC; CDR3aa: CASSYSKQETQYF
j_gene: TRBJ2-1; v_gene: TRBV10-3; d_gene: TRBD1; abundance: many; CDR3nt: TGTGCCATCAGTGCCCGGGACAGGGAAGGCGGCGAGCAGTTCTTC; CDR3aa: CAISARDREGGEQFF
j_gene: TRBJ2-1; v_gene: TRBV7-7; d_gene: .; abundance: .; CDR3nt: TGTGCTAGCAGTATAGCCGGCTACAATGAGCAGTTCTTC; CDR3aa: CASSIAGYNEQFF
j_gene: TRBJ2-2; v_gene: TRBV7-2; d_gene: .; abundance: few; CDR3nt: TGTGCCAGCAGCGGGACCCCTGCCGGGGAGCTGTTTTTT; CDR3aa: CASSGTPAGELFF
j_gene: TRBJ1-5; v_gene: TRBV20-1; d_gene: .; abundance: few; CDR3nt: TGCAGTGCTAGATCGGGGGCGCTGATTCAGCCCCAGCATTTT; CDR3aa: CSARSGALIQPQHF
j_gene: TRBJ2-7; v_gene: TRBV6-2/TRBV6-3; d_gene: .; abundance: .; CDR3nt: TGTGCCAGCACCCCAGGAGGGGGTTTGAGCTCCTACGAGCAGTACTTC; CDR3aa: CASTPGGGLSSYEQYF
j_gene: TRBJ2-7; v_gene: TRBV11-2; d_gene: TRBD2; abundance: .; CDR3nt: TGTGCCAGCAGCTTAGGGACTAGCACCTACGAGCAGTACTTC; CDR3aa: CASSLGTSTYEQYF
j_gene: TRBJ2-7; v_gene: TRBV7-2; d_gene: .; abundance: .; CDR3nt: TGTGCCAGCAGCTTATCCTCCGACAGATCCTACGAGCAGTACTTC; CDR3aa: CASSLSSDRSYEQYF
j_gene: TRBJ2-3; v_gene: TRBV12-3/TRBV12-4; d_gene: .; abundance: few; CDR3nt: TGTGCCAGCAGTTTTGGAGGATACCCTAGCACAGATACGCAGTATTTT; CDR3aa: CASSFGGYPSTDTQYF
j_gene: TRBJ2-1; v_gene: TRBV20-1; d_gene: .; abundance: once; CDR3nt: TGCAGTGCTAGGATAGCGACCTACAATGAGCAGTTCTTC; CDR3aa: CSARIATYNEQFF
j_gene: TRBJ2-1; v_gene: TRBV6-1; d_gene: TRBD2; abundance: few; CDR3nt: TGTGCCAGCAGTGGTAGCGGGACCTCCTACAATGAGCAGTTCTTC; CDR3aa: CASSGSGTSYNEQFF
j_gene: TRBJ1-1; v_gene: TRBV7-3; d_gene: TRBD1; abundance: .; CDR3nt: TGTGCCAGCAGCCCCAACAGGGACAGGTTGGGAACTGAAGCTTTCTTT; CDR3aa: CASSPNRDRLGTEAFF
j_gene: TRBJ1-1; v_gene: TRBV28; d_gene: TRBD1; abundance: .; CDR3nt: TGTGCTGTCCGGGGACAGGGGGCCGGTGAAGCTTTCTTT; CDR3aa: CAVRGQGAGEAFF
j_gene: TRBJ2-2; v_gene: TRBV3-1; d_gene: TRBD1; abundance: few; CDR3nt: TGTGCCAGCAGCCAGAACAGGGGGAACACCGGGGAGCTGTTTTTT; CDR3aa: CASSQNRGNTGELFF
j_gene: TRBJ2-1; v_gene: TRBV4-3; d_gene: TRBD2; abundance: few; CDR3nt: TGCGCCAGCAGCCTCCTGTCGGGAGGCGATGAGCAGTTCTTC; CDR3aa: CASSLLSGGDEQFF
j_gene: TRBJ1-2; v_gene: TRBV14; d_gene: .; abundance: .; CDR3nt: TGTGCCAGCAGCCAAGGCTACAGCACTTCCTATGGCTACACCTTC; CDR3aa: CASSQGYSTSYGYTF
j_gene: TRBJ2-5; v_gene: TRBV20-1; d_gene: TRBD2; abundance: few; CDR3nt: TGCAGTGGAGCTAGCGGGGAAGAGACCCAGTACTTC; CDR3aa: CSGASGEETQYF
j_gene: TRBJ2-1; v_gene: TRBV10-3; d_gene: .; abundance: few; CDR3nt: TGTGCCATCAGGCCCTCCTACTTCTCCTACAATGAGCAGTTCTTC; CDR3aa: CAIRPSYFSYNEQFF
j_gene: TRBJ1-1; v_gene: TRBV20-1; d_gene: .; abundance: .; CDR3nt: TGCAGTGCTAGAGATCCCTCACTAGGGGCTGAAGCTTTCTTT; CDR3aa: CSARDPSLGAEAFF
j_gene: TRBJ1-1; v_gene: TRBV20-1; d_gene: .; abundance: .; CDR3nt: TGCAGTGCTTACAGGGTCGACACTGAAGCTTTCTTT; CDR3aa: CSAYRVDTEAFF
j_gene: TRBJ2-1; v_gene: TRBV5-1; d_gene: .; abundance: few; CDR3nt: TGCGCCAGCAGCTCTCTGGGGGCACGTTTGATGAATGAGCAGTTCTTC; CDR3aa: CASSSLGARLMNEQFF